This T cell receptor beta chain appears in the sequencing data of a study of blood T cells in healthy people across ages. Points from the study as a whole: Diversity estimates drawn from one million T cells were deemed underestimates.

A sample-barcoded 5' primer and a J-beta primer mix were used in a second PCR of about 7 to 11 cycles. CDR3-containing paired-end reads numbering at least 3 million came from each sample. TCRdb redid the calling of the 5' RACE reads with MiXCR, one entry per CDR3 protein. The sample has around 1.7 million distinct CDR3 sequences, 28% seen once. This clonotype was counted at least ten times. Its antigen is undetermined. V gave up 3 bases and J gave up 3 bases, with 6 bases separating them. The CDR3 has 13 residues. Germline lookup yields CDR1 MNHEY and CDR2 SVGEGT. This receptor was obtained from a woman under 40 in good health. The genes are TRBV6-2 or TRBV6-3 and TRBJ2-1; the D is unclear. Material for sequencing was blood. The CDR3 coding sequence is TGTGCCAGCAGTTATAGTGGCTACAATGAGCAGTTCTTC. Its translation: CASSYSGYNEQFF.